This TCR beta chain was sequenced during a study of T cell repertoires in cytomegalovirus infection. Study overall: Well-studied HLA-B-restricted CMV epitopes were used in the study alongside recently identified HLA-C-restricted ones. A matching HLA type, together with CMV infection, was signaled by public TCR beta signatures.

Overall study results and limits: Clonotype analysis showed dominance of the ex vivo response by HLA-C-restricted CMV-specific TCR beta clonotypes.

MiXCR, run by TCRdb on the reads, gives a single entry per CDR3 protein. The sample consists of around 710,000 distinct CDR3 sequences, almost 30% of them appearing once. The CDR3 contains 17 residues. CDR1 is ENHRY, CDR2 SYGVKD, per germline. V lost 3 bases and J lost 6, with 18 bases in between. Of note for this clonotype: Its antigen remains unidentified.

This chain uses TRBV10-3 with TRBJ1-6; weak D call: TRBD1 (5 bases). The sample here was cultured CD8+ T cells from PBMCs, taken from culture after CMV antigen stimulation. This sequence was found in a human donor in good health (CMV status not recorded). Some clones in this sample may be carry-over from other donors' samples. DNA of the CDR3: TGTGCCATCAGTGACGTAGGAATGCAGGGACGTAATTCACCCCTCCACTTT. This codes for CAISDVGMQGRNSPLHF.